Included here is one TCR beta chain sequence, with context. The target antigen is unknown. The sample originates from a study of shared clonotypes between healthy human individuals. Sequencing used immunoSEQ multiplex PCR; TCRdb keeps in-frame clones, though not all of them. The sample has about 470,000 clones; around 75% are singletons. Whole-study results and caveats: Depth of sequencing was expected to influence donor clonotype sharing.

This TCR came from a woman aged 40 to 50 in good health. Some clones in this sample may be carry-over from other donors' samples. Sequencing was performed on PBMCs.

Written as DNA, the CDR3 is TGTGCCAGCACCGGGGGGGGGTGGAACACTGAAGCTTTCTTT. It is translated as CASTGGGWNTEAFF. The chain has TRBV11-2 and TRBJ1-1, with D perhaps matching TRBD1 (5 bases). This CDR3 has 14 residues. V was cut by 7 bases and J by 1 base, with 13 bases left in between. Germline values: CDR1 SGHAT, CDR2 FQNNGV.